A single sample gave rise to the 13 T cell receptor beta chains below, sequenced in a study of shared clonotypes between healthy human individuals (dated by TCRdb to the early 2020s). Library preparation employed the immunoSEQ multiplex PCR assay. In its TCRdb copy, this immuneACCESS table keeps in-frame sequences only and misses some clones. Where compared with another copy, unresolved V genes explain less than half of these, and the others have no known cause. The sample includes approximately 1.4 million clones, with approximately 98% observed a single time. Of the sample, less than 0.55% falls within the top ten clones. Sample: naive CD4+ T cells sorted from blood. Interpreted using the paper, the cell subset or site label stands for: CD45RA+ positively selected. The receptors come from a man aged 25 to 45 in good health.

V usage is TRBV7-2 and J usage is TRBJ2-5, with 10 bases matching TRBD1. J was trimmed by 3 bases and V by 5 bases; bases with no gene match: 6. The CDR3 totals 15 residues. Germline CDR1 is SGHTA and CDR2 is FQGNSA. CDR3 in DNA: TGTGCCAGCAGCCGCGACAGGGGGCGGGAAGAGACCCAGTACTTC. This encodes CASSRDRGREETQYF. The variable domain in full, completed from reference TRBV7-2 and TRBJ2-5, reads GAGVSQSPSNKVTEKGKDVELRCDPISGHTALYWYRQSLGQGLEFLIYFQGNSAPDKSGLPSDRFSAERTGGSVSTLTIQRTQQEDSAVYLCASSRDRGREETQYFGPGTRLLVL.

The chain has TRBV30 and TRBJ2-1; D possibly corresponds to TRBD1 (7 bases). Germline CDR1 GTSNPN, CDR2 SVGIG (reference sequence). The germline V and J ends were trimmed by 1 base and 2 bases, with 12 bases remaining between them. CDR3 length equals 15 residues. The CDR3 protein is CAWSGGRGAYNEQFF. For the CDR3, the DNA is TGTGCCTGGAGTGGGGGCAGGGGGGCCTACAATGAGCAGTTCTTC.

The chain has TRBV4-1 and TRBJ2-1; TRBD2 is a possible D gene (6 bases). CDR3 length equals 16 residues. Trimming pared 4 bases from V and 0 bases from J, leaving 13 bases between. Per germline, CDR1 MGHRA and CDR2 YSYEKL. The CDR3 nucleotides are TGCGCCAGCAGCCCCCGGGAGCGAAGCTCCTACAATGAGCAGTTCTTC. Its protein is CASSPRERSSYNEQFF.

As DNA, the CDR3 is TGTGCCACCAGCAGAGATGGATACAGGGAGAGGGGCTACACCTTC. Translating it yields CATSRDGYRERGYTF. V usage is TRBV15 and J usage is TRBJ1-2; D may be TRBD1 (6 bases). The germline V and J ends were trimmed by 0 bases and 8 bases, with 16 bases remaining between them. CDR1 is LNHNV and CDR2 is YYDKDF in the germline V gene (reference sequence). This CDR3 is built from 15 residues.

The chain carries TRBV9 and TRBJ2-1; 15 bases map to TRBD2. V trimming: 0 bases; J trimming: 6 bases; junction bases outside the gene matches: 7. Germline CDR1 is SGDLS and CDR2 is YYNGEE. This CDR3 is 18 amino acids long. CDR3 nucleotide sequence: TGTGCCAGCAGCGTAGCTAGGGGGACTAGCGGGAGGCGCAATGAGCAGTTCTTC. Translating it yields CASSVARGTSGRRNEQFF.

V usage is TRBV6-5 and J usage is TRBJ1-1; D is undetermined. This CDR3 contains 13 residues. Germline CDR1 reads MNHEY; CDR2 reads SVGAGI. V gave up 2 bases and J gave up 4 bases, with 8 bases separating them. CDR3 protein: CASSYVGTTEAFF. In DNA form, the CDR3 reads TGTGCCAGCAGTTACGTGGGTACCACTGAAGCTTTCTTT.

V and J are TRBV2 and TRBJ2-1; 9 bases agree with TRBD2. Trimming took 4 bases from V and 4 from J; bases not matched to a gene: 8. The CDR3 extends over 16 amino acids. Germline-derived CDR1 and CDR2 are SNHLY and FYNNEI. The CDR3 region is CASSARLAGFYNEQFF. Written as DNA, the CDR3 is TGTGCCAGCAGTGCCCGGCTAGCGGGATTTTACAATGAGCAGTTCTTC.

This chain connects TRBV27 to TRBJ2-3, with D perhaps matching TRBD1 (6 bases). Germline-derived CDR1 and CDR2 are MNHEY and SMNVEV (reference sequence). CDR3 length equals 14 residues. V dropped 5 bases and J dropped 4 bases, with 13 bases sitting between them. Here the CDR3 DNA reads TGTGCCAGCAGTCGGGGACCAGGGGCAGATACGCAGTATTTT. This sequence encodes CASSRGPGADTQYF.

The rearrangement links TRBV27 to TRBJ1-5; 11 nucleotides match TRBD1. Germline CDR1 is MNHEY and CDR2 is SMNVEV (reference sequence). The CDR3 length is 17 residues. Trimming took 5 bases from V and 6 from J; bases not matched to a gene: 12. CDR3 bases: TGTGCCAGCAGTATTACCACTGGACAGGGGGCATCTCAGCCCCAGCATTTT. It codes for CASSITTGQGASQPQHF.

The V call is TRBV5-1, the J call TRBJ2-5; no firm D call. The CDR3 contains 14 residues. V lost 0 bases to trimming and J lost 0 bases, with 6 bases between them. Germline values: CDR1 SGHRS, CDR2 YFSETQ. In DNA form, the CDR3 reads TGCGCCAGCAGCTTGGAAGTCAACCAAGAGACCCAGTACTTC. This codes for CASSLEVNQETQYF.

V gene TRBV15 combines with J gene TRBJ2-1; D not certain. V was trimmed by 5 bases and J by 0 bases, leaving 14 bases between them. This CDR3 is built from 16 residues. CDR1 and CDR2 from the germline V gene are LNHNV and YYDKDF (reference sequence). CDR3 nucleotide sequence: TGTGCCACCAGCCATCTGCGGATTTCCTCCTACAATGAGCAGTTCTTC. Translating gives CATSHLRISSYNEQFF.

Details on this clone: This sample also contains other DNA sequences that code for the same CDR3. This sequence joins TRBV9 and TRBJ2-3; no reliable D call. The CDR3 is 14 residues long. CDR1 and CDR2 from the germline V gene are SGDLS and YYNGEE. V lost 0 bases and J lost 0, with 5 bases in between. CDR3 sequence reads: CASSVGVSTDTQYF. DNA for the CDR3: TGTGCCAGCAGCGTAGGGGTAAGCACAGATACGCAGTATTTT.

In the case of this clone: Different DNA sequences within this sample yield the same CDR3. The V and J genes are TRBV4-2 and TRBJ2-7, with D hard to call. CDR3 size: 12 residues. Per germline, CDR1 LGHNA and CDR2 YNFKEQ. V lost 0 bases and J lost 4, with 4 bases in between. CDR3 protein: CASSQDLYEQYF. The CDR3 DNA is TGTGCCAGCAGCCAAGACCTTTACGAGCAGTACTTC.